This T cell receptor (beta chain) emerged from a study of PD-L1 blockade in urothelial cancer. Profiling relied on immunoSEQ multiplex PCR, and the TCRdb table lists in-frame clones only, not all of them. In the table there are about 95,000 clones, 87% of which are singletons. Indicated time point: pretreatment peripheral blood. With V trimmed by 3 bases and J by 2 bases, 7 bases remained unmatched. In germline, CDR1 is SGHTS, CDR2 YDEGEE. This CDR3 comprises 15 residues. This TCR was sampled from a man aged 60-69 years with urothelial cancer. The starting material was PBMCs, obtained around atezolizumab (anti-PD-L1) treatment. The chain has TRBV5-8 and TRBJ2-7; 8 nucleotides match TRBD1. The CDR3 loop is CASSSSGGAPYEQYF. CDR3 nucleotide sequence: TGTGCCAGCAGCTCTTCAGGGGGCGCTCCCTACGAGCAGTACTTC.